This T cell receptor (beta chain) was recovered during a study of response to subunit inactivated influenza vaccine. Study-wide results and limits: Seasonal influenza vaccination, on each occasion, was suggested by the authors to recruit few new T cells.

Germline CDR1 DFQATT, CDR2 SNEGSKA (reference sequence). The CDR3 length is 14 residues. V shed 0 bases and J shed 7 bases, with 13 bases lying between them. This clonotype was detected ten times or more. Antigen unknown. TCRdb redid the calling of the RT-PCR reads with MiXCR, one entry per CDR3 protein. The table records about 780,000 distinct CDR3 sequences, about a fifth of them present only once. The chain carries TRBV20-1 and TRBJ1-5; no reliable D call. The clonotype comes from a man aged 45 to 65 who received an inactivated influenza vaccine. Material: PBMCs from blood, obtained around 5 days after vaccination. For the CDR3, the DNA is TGCAGTGCTAGAGATTCTGTCGGATTCCAGCCCCAGCATTTT. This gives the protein CSARDSVGFQPQHF.